This passage covers 27 T cell receptor beta chains from one sample sequenced in a study of blood T cells in healthy people across ages. It was with a sample-barcoded 5' primer and a J-beta primer mix that a second PCR of roughly 7 to 12 cycles was run. From the 5' RACE reads, TCRdb called clonotypes with MiXCR, one entry per CDR3 protein. The table includes 700,000 to 950,000 distinct CDR3 sequences, more than 40% detected once. Sequencing input: blood. These receptors were taken from a woman in her sixties or seventies in good health.

The CDR3 coding sequence is TGCGCCAGCAGCCAAGATGGAGCCAGGGCAGTGGAAAAACTGTTTTTT. Residues: CASSQDGARAVEKLFF. The chain joins TRBV4-3 to TRBJ1-4, with a weak D call TRBD1 (5 bases). V lost 0 bases and J lost 8, with 16 bases in between. Per the germline V gene, CDR1 is LGHNA and CDR2 is YSLEER. The CDR3 sequence is 16 residues long.

This chain connects TRBV28 to TRBJ2-7; maybe TRBD1 (7 bases). Trimming removed 7 bases from V and 7 bases from J, with 14 bases in between. CDR1 and CDR2 from the germline V gene are MDHEN and SYDVKM. This CDR3 is built from 12 residues. CDR3 DNA sequence: TGTGCCAGCACAGAACAGGGGAGGGAGCAGTACTTC. Its translation is CASTEQGREQYF.

This chain connects TRBV12-3 or TRBV12-4 to TRBJ1-2; D remains unclear. The ends were cut back, 3 bases at V and 3 bases at J, with 11 bases in the middle. The CDR3 totals 14 residues. The CDR3 loop is CASSLIGMDYGYTF. CDR3 nucleotide sequence: TGTGCCAGCAGTTTGATAGGGATGGACTATGGCTACACCTTC.

The chain recombines TRBV5-1 with TRBJ2-3; no definite D call. Trimming shortened V by 0 bases and J by 2 bases, and 13 bases separated the two germline ends. CDR1 is SGHRS, CDR2 YFSETQ, per germline. There are 16 residues in the CDR3. The CDR3 DNA sequence: TGCGCCAGCAGCTTGGGGCCGGGCTACTCCACAGATACGCAGTATTTT. Encoded protein: CASSLGPGYSTDTQYF.

This clonotype was detected a few times. The chain recombines TRBV7-9 with TRBJ2-5; D might be TRBD1 or TRBD2, each matching 5 bases. Looked up from germline, CDR1 is SEHNR and CDR2 is FQNEAQ (reference sequence). The CDR3 runs to 14 residues. V gave up 5 bases and J gave up 3 bases, with 13 bases separating them. CDR3 residues: CASSPPGTKETQYF. CDR3 nucleotides: TGTGCCAGCAGCCCACCAGGGACGAAAGAGACCCAGTACTTC.

The chain's CDR3 is CASSYGGKYGYTF. CDR3 nucleotide sequence: TGTGCCAGCAGTTACGGGGGGAAGTATGGCTACACCTTC. The J gene is TRBJ1-2, the V gene TRBV6-5; a possible D gene is TRBD1 (5 bases). The CDR3 covers 13 residues. Trimming took 2 bases from V and 5 from J, leaving 9 bases between them. Looked up from germline, CDR1 is MNHEY and CDR2 is SVGAGI.

The V gene is TRBV6-6, the J gene TRBJ2-7; D might be TRBD2 (6 bases). Trimming removed 5 bases at V and 2 bases at J, with 13 bases between. Germline assignment: CDR1 MNHNY and CDR2 SVGAGI (reference sequence). The CDR3 has 14 residues. The CDR3 DNA sequence: TGTGCCAGCAGTGGGGGGTTTGGAACCTACGAGCAGTACTTC. It is translated as CASSGGFGTYEQYF.

The CDR3, as DNA: TGTGCCAGCAGTCCGAACGTTGGCTACACCTTC. It yields the protein CASSPNVGYTF. The chain carries TRBV12-3 or TRBV12-4 and TRBJ1-2; no reliable D call. Trimming stripped 5 bases from V and 7 bases from J, with 8 bases between. This CDR3 is built from 11 residues.

J is TRBJ2-3 and V is TRBV9, with D perhaps matching TRBD2 (6 bases). Germline values: CDR1 SGDLS, CDR2 YYNGEE. V was shortened by 0 bases and J by 4 bases, with 18 bases between the two germline ends. This CDR3 is built from 17 residues. The CDR3 here is CASSVGTSSTWADTQYF. The DNA of the CDR3 is TGTGCCAGCAGCGTAGGAACTAGCTCCACCTGGGCAGATACGCAGTATTTT.

The chain combines TRBV10-3 with TRBJ1-6; D is uncertain. This CDR3 has 13 residues. Looked up from germline, CDR1 is ENHRY and CDR2 is SYGVKD. Trimming removed 4 bases from V and 5 bases from J, with 6 bases in between. In nucleotides, the CDR3 is TGTGCCATCAGTGGGAATAATAATTCACCCCTCCACTTT. Residues: CAISGNNNSPLHF.

The J gene is TRBJ2-2, the V gene TRBV6-5; either TRBD1 or TRBD2 may fit D (5 bases each). Looked up from germline, CDR1 is MNHEY and CDR2 is SVGAGI. The ends were cut back, 1 base at V and 3 bases at J, with 18 bases in the middle. The CDR3 is 18 residues long. The CDR3 protein is CASSYFPSRDADTGELFF. The CDR3 DNA reads as TGTGCCAGCAGTTACTTTCCTTCCCGGGACGCCGACACCGGGGAGCTGTTTTTT.

This chain joins TRBV6-6 and TRBJ2-3, with 9 bases matching TRBD1. V shed 5 bases, J shed 3 bases, and the junction held 12 bases outside the gene matches. The CDR3 totals 17 residues. The germline CDR1 and CDR2 sequences are MNHNY and SVGAGI (reference sequence). The CDR3 DNA is TGTGCCAGCAGTCTGACCCCGGGACAGGGTAAAACAGATACGCAGTATTTT. Protein sequence: CASSLTPGQGKTDTQYF.

In regard to this clonotype: One junction end does not reproduce the germline sequence, and a read error may be involved. The gene calls are TRBV7-9 and TRBJ2-1; a weak D match, TRBD2 (8 bases). This CDR3 has 21 amino acids. Germline loops: CDR1 SEHNR, CDR2 FQNEAQ (reference sequence). CDR3 bases: TGTACCAGCAGCCCAGACTCAGGGGGATTCGGCGGGGGGTTAGCTTACAATGAGCAGTTCTTC. It is translated as CTSSPDSGGFGGGLAYNEQFF. The full variable domain, its missing parts supplied by reference TRBV7-9 and TRBJ2-1, is DTGVSQNPRHKITKRGQNVTFRCDPISEHNRLYWYRQTLGQGPEFLTYFQNEAQLEKSRLLSDRFSAERPKGSFSTLEIQRTEQGDSAMYLCTSSPDSGGFGGGLAYNEQFFGPGTRLTVL.

This chain connects TRBV7-8 to TRBJ2-1, with D perhaps matching TRBD1 (5 bases). Germline CDR1 is SGHVS and CDR2 is FQNEAQ. The CDR3 runs 17 residues. V gave up 2 bases and J gave up 0 bases, with 14 bases separating them. The chain's CDR3 is CASSLRGSKSSYNEQFF. DNA of the CDR3: TGTGCCAGCAGCTTAAGGGGCTCTAAGAGCTCCTACAATGAGCAGTTCTTC.

The CDR3 loop is CASSQVLNTQYF. Here the CDR3 DNA reads TGTGCCAGCAGCCAAGTTCTGAATACGCAGTATTTT. The chain is built from TRBV14 and TRBJ2-3, with no clear D. CDR1 and CDR2 (germline): SGHDN, FVKESK. The V and J ends lost 1 base and 7 bases respectively, with 6 bases between them. The CDR3 is made up of 12 amino acids.

The chain couples TRBV20-1 to TRBJ2-1, with TRBD2 identical over 15 bases. The CDR3 is made up of 17 amino acids. Germline V gene lookup returns CDR1 DFQATT and CDR2 SNEGSKA (reference sequence). J gave up 7 bases and V 4 bases, and 11 bases lay outside the gene matches. The CDR3 sequence: CSAKWTSGRVGANEQFF. In nucleotides, the CDR3 is TGCAGTGCTAAATGGACTAGCGGGAGGGTAGGGGCGAATGAGCAGTTCTTC.

This sequence joins TRBV9 and TRBJ2-2; 7 bases fit TRBD2. The ends lost 1 base at V and 1 base at J; junction bases unmatched: 1. The CDR3 extends over 15 amino acids. Germline V gene lookup returns CDR1 SGDLS and CDR2 YYNGEE. The CDR3 coding sequence is TGTGCCAGCAGCGTACGGGGGGAGAACACCGGGGAGCTGTTTTTT. Encoded protein: CASSVRGENTGELFF.

The chain has TRBV12-3 or TRBV12-4 and TRBJ1-6, with TRBD1 matching 7 bases. V trimming: 7 bases; J trimming: 8 bases; junction bases outside the gene matches: 2. The CDR3 covers 12 residues. Written as DNA, the CDR3 is TGTGCCAGCAAACAGGGGCATTCACCCCTCCACTTT. Translating it yields CASKQGHSPLHF.

This clonotype was counted a few times. The chain combines TRBV10-2 with TRBJ1-1; a possible D gene is TRBD1 (6 bases). The V gene's germline CDR1 is WSHSY and CDR2 SAAADI. The CDR3 covers 13 residues. Trimming pared 10 bases from V and 3 bases from J, leaving 15 bases between. For the CDR3, the DNA is TGCGCCACCATTCCCCCAGGGGACACTGAAGCTTTCTTT. Translated, it gives CATIPPGDTEAFF.

The chain is built from TRBV20-1 and TRBJ2-6; no clear D. Trimming took 0 bases from V and 4 from J, leaving 19 bases between them. The CDR3 length is 18 residues. Looked up from germline, CDR1 is DFQATT and CDR2 is SNEGSKA (reference sequence). DNA for the CDR3: TGCAGTGCTAGAGAGCGAGTCCCTTCTCACTCGGGGGCCAACGTCCTGACTTTC. It codes for CSARERVPSHSGANVLTF.

The rearrangement uses TRBV28 and TRBJ1-5, with 7 positions matching TRBD1. The CDR3 contains 14 residues. Germline assignment: CDR1 MDHEN and CDR2 SYDVKM. The J segment lost 9 bases and the V segment lost 4 bases, leaving 9 bases of the junction unmatched. The CDR3 reads CASSSTGTPTPQHF. The CDR3 DNA reads as TGTGCCAGCAGTTCGACAGGGACCCCAACGCCCCAGCATTTT.

CDR3 amino acids: CASRSGEQIQETQYF. The CDR3 coding sequence is TGTGCCAGCAGAAGCGGGGAACAAATTCAAGAGACCCAGTACTTC. This chain links TRBV12-3 or TRBV12-4 with TRBJ2-5; the match to TRBD2 covers 7 bases. V lost 6 bases to trimming and J lost 2 bases; unmatched junction nucleotides: 9. The CDR3 sequence is 15 residues long.

A few counts support this clonotype. V gene TRBV4-3 combines with J gene TRBJ2-7, with 9 bases that match TRBD1. V shed 1 base, J shed 3 bases, and the junction held 4 bases outside the gene matches. Germline V gene sequence: CDR1 LGHNA, CDR2 YSLEER. The CDR3 is 15 residues long. The CDR3 reads CASSQVGQGIYEQYF. The DNA for the CDR3 is TGCGCCAGCAGCCAAGTGGGACAGGGCATCTACGAGCAGTACTTC.

This clonotype was seen more than once but under ten times. The rearrangement links TRBV20-1 to TRBJ2-1, with TRBD2 matching 9 bases. Germline V gene sequence: CDR1 DFQATT, CDR2 SNEGSKA (reference sequence). This CDR3 is built from 14 residues. J lost 3 bases, V lost 5 bases, and 5 bases had no gene match. CDR3 sequence: CSALAGAGYNEQFF. The CDR3 DNA reads as TGCAGTGCTTTAGCGGGAGCGGGCTACAATGAGCAGTTCTTC.

Concerning this clonotype: One junction end disagrees with the germline gene, perhaps due to a read error. The gene calls are TRBV20-1 and TRBJ2-7; TRBD2 agrees at 7 bases. The CDR3 totals 16 residues. From germline, CDR1 is DFQATT and CDR2 SNEGSKA (reference sequence). The CDR3 nucleotides read TGCAGTGCTAGAGGCCCTGGACTAGAGCGCACTGAGACCCAGAACTTC. Protein product: CSARGPGLERTETQNF.

This clonotype was seen a few times. The chain carries TRBV7-6 and TRBJ1-2, with D possibly being TRBD1 (5 bases). Deletions cut 1 base from V and 3 bases from J, with 9 bases between. Germline assignment: CDR1 SGHVS and CDR2 FNYEAQ. The CDR3 has 14 amino acids. CDR3 in DNA: TGTGCCAGCAGCTTAGGACAGCCATACTATGGCTACACCTTC. The encoded protein is CASSLGQPYYGYTF. Drawing the rest from reference TRBV7-6 and TRBJ1-2, the complete variable domain is GAGVSQSPRYKVTKRGQDVALRCDPISGHVSLYWYRQALGQGPEFLTYFNYEAQQDKSGLPNDRFSAERPEGSISTLTIQRTEQRDSAMYRCASSLGQPYYGYTFGSGTRLTVV.

The rearrangement joins TRBV6-6 to TRBJ2-1; D gene ambiguous. Judging by the DNA end, TRBJ2-7 fits better; the J call may be wrong. Germline V CDR1 and CDR2: MNHNY, SVGAGI (reference sequence). The CDR3 is 15 residues long. CDR3 in DNA: TGTGCCAGCAGTTACGTTTCGGGTCTGTTCGGTGGGCAGTACTTC. Translation: CASSYVSGLFGGQYF.